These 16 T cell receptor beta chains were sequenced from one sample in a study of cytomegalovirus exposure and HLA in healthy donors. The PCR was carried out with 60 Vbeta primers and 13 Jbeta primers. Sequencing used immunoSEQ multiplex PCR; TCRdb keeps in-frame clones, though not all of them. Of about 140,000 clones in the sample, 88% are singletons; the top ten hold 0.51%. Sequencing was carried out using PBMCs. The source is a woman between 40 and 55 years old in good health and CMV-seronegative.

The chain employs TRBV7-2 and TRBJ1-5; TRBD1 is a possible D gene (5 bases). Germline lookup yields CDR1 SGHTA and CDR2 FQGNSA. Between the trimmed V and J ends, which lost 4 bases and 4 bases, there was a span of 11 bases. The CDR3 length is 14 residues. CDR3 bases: TGTGCCAGCAGCTCGTCCAGGGTTAATCAGCCCCAGCATTTT. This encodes CASSSSRVNQPQHF.

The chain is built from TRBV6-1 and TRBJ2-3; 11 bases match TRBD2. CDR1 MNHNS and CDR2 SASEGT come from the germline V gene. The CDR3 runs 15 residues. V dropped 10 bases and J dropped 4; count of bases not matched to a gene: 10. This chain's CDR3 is CATLAGGSPPDTQYF. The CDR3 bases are TGTGCCACCTTAGCGGGAGGGAGTCCCCCAGATACGCAGTATTTT.

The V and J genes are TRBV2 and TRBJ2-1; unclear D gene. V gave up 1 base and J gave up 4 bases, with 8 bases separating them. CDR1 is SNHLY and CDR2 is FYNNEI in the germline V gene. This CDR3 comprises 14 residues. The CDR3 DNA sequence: TGTGCCAGCAGTGAAGTCGGCAGGTACAATGAGCAGTTCTTC. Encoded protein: CASSEVGRYNEQFF. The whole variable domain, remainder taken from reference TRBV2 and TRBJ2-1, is EPEVTQTPSHQVTQMGQEVILRCVPISNHLYFYWYRQILGQKVEFLVSFYNNEISEKSEIFDDQFSVERPDGSNFTLKIRSTKLEDSAMYFCASSEVGRYNEQFFGPGTRLTVL.

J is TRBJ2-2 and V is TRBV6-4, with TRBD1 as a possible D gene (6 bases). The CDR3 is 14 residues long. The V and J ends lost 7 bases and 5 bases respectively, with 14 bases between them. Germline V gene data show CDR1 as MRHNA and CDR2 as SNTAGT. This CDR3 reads CASKYGGQTGELFF. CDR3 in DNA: TGTGCCAGCAAATACGGTGGACAGACCGGGGAGCTGTTTTTT.

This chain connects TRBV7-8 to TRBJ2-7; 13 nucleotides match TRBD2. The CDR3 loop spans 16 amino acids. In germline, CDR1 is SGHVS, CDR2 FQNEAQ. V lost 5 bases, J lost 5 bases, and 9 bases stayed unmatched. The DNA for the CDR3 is TGTGCCAGCAGCCCAAAACTAGCGGGAGGGCCCCACGAGCAGTACTTC. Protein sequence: CASSPKLAGGPHEQYF.

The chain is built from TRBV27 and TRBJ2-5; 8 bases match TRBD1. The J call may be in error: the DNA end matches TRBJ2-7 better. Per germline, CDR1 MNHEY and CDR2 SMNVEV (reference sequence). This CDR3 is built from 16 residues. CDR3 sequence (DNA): TGTGCCAGCAGTTTATTATCCGGGACAGGAGACTACGAGCAGTACTTC. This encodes CASSLLSGTGDYEQYF.

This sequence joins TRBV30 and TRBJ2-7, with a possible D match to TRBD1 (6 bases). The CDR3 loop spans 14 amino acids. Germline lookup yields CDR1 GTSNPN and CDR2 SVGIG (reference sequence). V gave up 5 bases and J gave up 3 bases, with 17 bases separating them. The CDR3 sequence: CAWEPQGFIYEQYF. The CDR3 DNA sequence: TGTGCCTGGGAACCACAGGGATTTATCTACGAGCAGTACTTC.

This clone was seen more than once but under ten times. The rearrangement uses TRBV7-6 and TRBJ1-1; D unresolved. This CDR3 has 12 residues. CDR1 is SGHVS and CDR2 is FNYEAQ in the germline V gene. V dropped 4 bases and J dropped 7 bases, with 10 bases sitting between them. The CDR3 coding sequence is TGTGCCAGCAGCTCCGGGGTTCATGAAGCTTTCTTT. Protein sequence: CASSSGVHEAFF. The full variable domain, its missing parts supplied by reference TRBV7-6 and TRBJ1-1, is GAGVSQSPRYKVTKRGQDVALRCDPISGHVSLYWYRQALGQGPEFLTYFNYEAQQDKSGLPNDRFSAERPEGSISTLTIQRTEQRDSAMYRCASSSGVHEAFFGQGTRLTVV.

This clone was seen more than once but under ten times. CDR3 in DNA: TGTGCCAGCAGCTCCCCCGTCTTAGAGACCCAGTACTTC. Protein: CASSSPVLETQYF. The chain has TRBV7-2 and TRBJ2-5; D unresolved. This CDR3 is 13 amino acids long. Trimming cost V 4 bases and J 4 bases, with 10 bases left between them. CDR1 is SGHTA and CDR2 is FQGNSA in the germline V gene. The full variable domain, with the rest looked up from reference TRBV7-2 and TRBJ2-5, is GAGVSQSPSNKVTEKGKDVELRCDPISGHTALYWYRQSLGQGLEFLIYFQGNSAPDKSGLPSDRFSAERTGGSVSTLTIQRTQQEDSAVYLCASSSPVLETQYFGPGTRLLVL.

CDR3 sequence reads: CASSFPDRIYNEQFF. For the CDR3, the DNA is TGTGCCAGCAGCTTCCCGGACAGAATTTACAATGAGCAGTTCTTC. The V gene is TRBV7-9, the J gene TRBJ2-1, with D possibly being TRBD1 (6 bases). The CDR3 consists of 15 residues. Per germline, CDR1 SEHNR and CDR2 FQNEAQ (reference sequence). V shed 3 bases and J shed 4 bases, with 13 bases lying between them.

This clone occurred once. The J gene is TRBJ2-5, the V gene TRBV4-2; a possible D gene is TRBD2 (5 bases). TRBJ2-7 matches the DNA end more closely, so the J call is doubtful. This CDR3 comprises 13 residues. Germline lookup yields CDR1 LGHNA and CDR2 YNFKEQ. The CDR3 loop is CASSHRRDYEQYF. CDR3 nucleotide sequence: TGTGCCAGCAGCCATCGTCGGGACTACGAGCAGTACTTC.

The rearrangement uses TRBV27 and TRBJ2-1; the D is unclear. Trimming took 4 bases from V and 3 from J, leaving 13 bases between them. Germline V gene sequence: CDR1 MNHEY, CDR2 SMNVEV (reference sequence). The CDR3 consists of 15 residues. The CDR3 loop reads CASSWSHPIYNEQFF. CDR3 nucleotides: TGTGCCAGCAGTTGGAGCCACCCTATCTACAATGAGCAGTTCTTC.

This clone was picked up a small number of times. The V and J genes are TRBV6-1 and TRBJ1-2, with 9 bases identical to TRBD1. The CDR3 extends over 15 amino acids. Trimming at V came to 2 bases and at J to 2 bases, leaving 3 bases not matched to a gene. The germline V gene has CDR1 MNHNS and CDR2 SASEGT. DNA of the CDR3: TGTGCCAGCAGTGAAAGACAGGGGGAAAACTATGGCTACACCTTC. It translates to CASSERQGENYGYTF.

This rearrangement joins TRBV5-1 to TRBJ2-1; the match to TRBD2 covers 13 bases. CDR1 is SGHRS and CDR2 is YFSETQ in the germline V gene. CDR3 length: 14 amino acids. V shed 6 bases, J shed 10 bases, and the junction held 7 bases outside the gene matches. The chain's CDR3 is CASTAGLAGVEQFF. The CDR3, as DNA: TGCGCCAGCACAGCCGGACTAGCGGGAGTCGAGCAGTTCTTC.

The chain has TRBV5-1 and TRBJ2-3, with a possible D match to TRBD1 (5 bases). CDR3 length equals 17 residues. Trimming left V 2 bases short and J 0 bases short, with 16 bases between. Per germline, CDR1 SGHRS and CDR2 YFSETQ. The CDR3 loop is CASSLFSDTSSTDTQYF. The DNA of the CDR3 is TGCGCCAGCAGCTTATTCTCGGACACCTCAAGCACAGATACGCAGTATTTT. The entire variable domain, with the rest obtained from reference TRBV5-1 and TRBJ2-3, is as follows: KAGVTQTPRYLIKTRGQQVTLSCSPISGHRSVSWYQQTPGQGLQFLFEYFSETQRNKGNFPGRFSGRQFSNSRSEMNVSTLELGDSALYLCASSLFSDTSSTDTQYFGPGTRLTVL.

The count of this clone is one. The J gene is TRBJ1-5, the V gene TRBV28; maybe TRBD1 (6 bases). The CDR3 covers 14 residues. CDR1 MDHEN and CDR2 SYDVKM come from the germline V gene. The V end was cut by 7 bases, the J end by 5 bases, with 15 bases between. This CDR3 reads CASNPRGLDQPQHF. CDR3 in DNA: TGTGCCAGCAATCCCAGGGGATTAGATCAGCCCCAGCATTTT.